This T cell receptor (beta chain) was recorded in a study of CD8 T cells in Susac syndrome. Study-wide points: The relatively small number of individuals in the TCR sequencing and HLA analysis was acknowledged by the study.

Isolation of CD8+ and CD4+ T cells was performed negatively, whereas enrichment of TEMRA cells was done by FACS. The CDR3 is made up of 15 amino acids. The V gene's germline CDR1 is LGHNT and CDR2 FRNRAP. The V segment lost 4 bases and the J segment 4 bases; nucleotides outside the gene matches: 6. Turning to this clonotype: What it binds is unknown.

It was with random hexamers that roughly 0.45 to 1 ug RNA was reverse transcribed. It was immunoSEQ multiplex PCR that amplified TCR beta CDR3 across 54 Vbeta and 13 Jbeta. Via MiXCR, TCRdb re-called the immunoSEQ multiplex PCR reads, giving one row per CDR3 protein. The table has fewer than 150,000 distinct CDR3 sequences, 93% seen once. V and J are TRBV12-5 and TRBJ2-3, with 9 bases that match TRBD1. The receptor was derived from a human donor with multiple sclerosis. Input material: CD4+ T cells from PBMCs. The CDR3 loop is CASGSRDREADTQYF. CDR3 bases: TGTGCTAGTGGTTCCCGGGACAGGGAGGCAGATACGCAGTATTTT.